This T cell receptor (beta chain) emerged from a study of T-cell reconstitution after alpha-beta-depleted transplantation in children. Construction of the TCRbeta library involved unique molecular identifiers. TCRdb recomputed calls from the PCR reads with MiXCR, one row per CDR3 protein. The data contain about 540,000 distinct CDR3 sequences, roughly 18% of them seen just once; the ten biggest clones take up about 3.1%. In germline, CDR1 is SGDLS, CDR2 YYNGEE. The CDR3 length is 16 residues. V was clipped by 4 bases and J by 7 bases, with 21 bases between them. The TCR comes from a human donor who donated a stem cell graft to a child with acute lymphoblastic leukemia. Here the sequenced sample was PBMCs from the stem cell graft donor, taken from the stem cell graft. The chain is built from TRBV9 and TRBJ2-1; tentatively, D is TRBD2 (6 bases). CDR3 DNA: TGTGCCAGCAGCCCCCGGGCGGGGACCCGCTCTAATGAGCAGTTCTTC. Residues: CASSPRAGTRSNEQFF.